This T cell receptor beta chain is drawn from a study of T cell changes during pregnancy in multiple sclerosis. The CDR3 has 16 residues. J gave up 2 bases and V 0 bases, and 3 bases lay outside the gene matches. The germline CDR1 and CDR2 sequences are SGDLS and YYNGEE. Sequencing was performed with immunoSEQ multiplex PCR; in TCRdb, only in-frame clones are kept and a portion is missing. The sample carries approximately 70,000 clones, about 90% recorded once. The sequencing here drew on CD4+ T cells from peripheral blood mononuclear cells, taken before pregnancy. The V and J genes are TRBV9 and TRBJ1-4; 8 nucleotides agree with TRBD1. This TCR was sampled from a female donor with multiple sclerosis, enrolled in a pregnancy study. In DNA, the CDR3 is TGTGCCAGCAGCGTAGGCGACAGGGGCACTAATGAAAAACTGTTTTTT. Protein sequence: CASSVGDRGTNEKLFF.